This T cell receptor (beta chain) was sequenced in a study of shared clonotypes between healthy human individuals. Overall study results and limits: Among donors, sharing of clonotypes was expected to be affected by sequencing depth. A generally larger estimated richness was seen in naive subsets than in memory subsets. Relative to their counterparts shared across all four donors, non-shared clonotypes exhibited diminished generation probabilities.

V lost 8 bases and J lost 3; bases outside the gene matches: 2. The germline V gene encodes CDR1 MNHEY and CDR2 SMNVEV (reference sequence). The CDR3 contains 14 residues. Each sorted subset replicate got 200 ng genomic DNA, tens of thousands of genomes. Method: immunoSEQ multiplex PCR; TCRdb's copy keeps in-frame clones and lacks some. The sample contains under 120,000 clones, 67% of which appear only once. A note on this clone: The antigen remains unidentified.

The chain recombines TRBV27 with TRBJ2-2; the match to TRBD2 covers 11 bases. The TCR sequence derives from a woman in her twenties or thirties in good health. Sequencing was performed on memory CD8+ T cells sorted from blood. Documented subset: CD45RO+ cells pooled with CCR7-negative TemRA cells. In nucleotides, the CDR3 is TGTGCCAGCCGGACTAGCGGGCACACCGGGGAGCTGTTTTTT. Translated: CASRTSGHTGELFF.